This note documents a single TCR beta chain sequence. The antigen is undetermined. The source of the sample is a study of blood T cells in healthy people across ages. Study as a whole: Per every two T cells, about one barcoded beta molecule was captured by template switching. Study-wide points: Comparison with aged donors showed that long-lived donors had more naive CD4+ cells and higher diversity.

Primers used in a second PCR of roughly 6 to 11 cycles were a sample-barcoded 5' primer and a J-beta primer mix. Each CDR3 protein is one row after TCRdb ran MiXCR on the 5' RACE reads. The sample has more than 1.4 million distinct CDR3 sequences, about 43% seen once. V was clipped by 8 bases and J by 9 bases; unmatched bases: 7. The CDR3 runs to 13 residues. This TCR came from a woman aged 18-35 years in good health. The chain joins TRBV12-3 or TRBV12-4 to TRBJ1-6; TRBD1 aligns across 7 bases. Input material: blood. In DNA, the CDR3 is TGTGCCAGCCGACAGGCAGGGGGTTCACCCCTCCACTTT. It translates to CASRQAGGSPLHF.